This is a list of T cell receptor beta chains from one sample in a study of blood T cell repertoires in COVID-19. Assay used: immunoSEQ multiplex PCR; TCRdb lists only in-frame clones, some missing. The data contain 300,000 to 450,000 clones, approximately 89% of them singletons. What was sequenced was peripheral blood. All receptors come from a woman between 55 and 75 years old with COVID-19, enrolled during active disease. Each CDR3 is given with its conserved first and last residue. The D gene is left open where the match is weak. Clone sizes are given selectively: once, few, many, or a class where the clone is expanded.

CASRRDSNYGYTF	TGTGCCAGCAGACGAGACAGTAACTATGGCTACACCTTC	TRBV6-5	13	NA	TRBJ1-2	NA
CASRKTRGSGGIETQYF	TGTGCCAGCAGGAAGACTAGGGGTAGCGGGGGGATTGAGACCCAGTACTTC	TRBV2	17	NA	TRBJ2-5	TRBD2
CASSRERKNSPLHF	TGTGCCAGCTCACGAGAAAGAAAGAATTCACCCCTCCACTTT	TRBV18	14	once	TRBJ1-6	NA
CASSLGQGFDEQYF	TGCGCCAGCAGCTTGGGACAGGGTTTCGACGAGCAGTACTTC	TRBV5-1	14	NA	TRBJ2-7	TRBD1
CASSESGGSYEQYF	TGTGCCAGCAGTGAATCCGGGGGTTCCTACGAGCAGTACTTC	TRBV6-1	14	NA	TRBJ2-7	NA
CASSQDVGEKLFF	TGTGCCAGCAGCCAAGATGTCGGGGAAAAACTGTTTTTT	TRBV4-2	13	NA	TRBJ1-4	NA
CASSLDRVGNQPQHF	TGTGCCAGCAGCTTGGACAGGGTCGGCAATCAGCCCCAGCATTTT	TRBV7-8	15	NA	TRBJ1-5	TRBD1
CASRRTGGFRDTEAFF	TGTGCCAGTAGAAGGACAGGGGGCTTTAGGGACACTGAAGCTTTCTTT	TRBV19	16	NA	TRBJ1-1	TRBD1
CASSLVDRMNTEAFF	TGCGCCAGCAGCTTGGTTGACAGGATGAACACTGAAGCTTTCTTT	TRBV5-1	15	NA	TRBJ1-1	NA
CASSSPNFYNSPLHF	TGTGCCAGTAGTAGTCCAAATTTTTATAATTCACCCCTCCACTTT	TRBV19	15	NA	TRBJ1-6	NA
CASSRGGQGLYEQYF	TGTGCCAGCAGCCGAGGGGGACAGGGTCTCTACGAGCAGTACTTC	TRBV9	15	NA	TRBJ2-7	TRBD1
CASSQVAGGPDEQFF	TGTGCCAGCAGCCAGGTAGCGGGGGGGCCCGATGAGCAGTTCTTC	TRBV4-2	15	NA	TRBJ2-1	TRBD2
CSVEAANYGYTF	TGCAGCGTTGAAGCAGCGAACTATGGCTACACCTTC	TRBV29-1	12	NA	TRBJ1-2	NA
CASTYGRELFF	TGTGCCAGCACCTATGGTCGGGAGCTGTTTTTT	TRBV6-5	11	NA	TRBJ2-2	NA
CAISEGTGQGGVGEQYF	TGTGCCATCAGTGAGGGCACAGGACAGGGCGGAGTGGGTGAGCAGTACTTC	TRBV10-3	17	few	TRBJ2-7	TRBD1
CASSLGGTGRSYNEQFF	TGCGCCAGCAGCTTGGGGGGCACGGGCCGGTCCTACAATGAGCAGTTCTTC	TRBV5-1	17	NA	TRBJ2-1	NA
CASRDRVTEAFF	TGTGCCAGCAGAGACAGGGTTACTGAAGCTTTCTTT	TRBV6-5	12	NA	TRBJ1-1	TRBD1
CASSQRGHNEQFF	TGTGCCAGCAGCCAGCGGGGGCACAATGAGCAGTTCTTC	TRBV3-1/TRBV3-2	13	NA	TRBJ2-1	NA
CASKLAGGNQPQHF	TGCGCCAGCAAACTGGCTGGAGGCAATCAGCCCCAGCATTTT	TRBV10-2	14	NA	TRBJ1-5	NA
CASSPRVIVDRENTEAFF	TGTGCCAGCTCACCACGGGTTATTGTCGACAGGGAGAACACTGAAGCTTTCTTT	TRBV18	18	NA	TRBJ1-1	TRBD1
CASSLHMGGGGAYNEQFF	TGTGCCAGCAGCCTCCACATGGGTGGCGGGGGGGCCTACAATGAGCAGTTCTTC	TRBV7-2	18	NA	TRBJ2-1	TRBD2
CASSGGRGSFDQPQHF	TGTGCCAGCAGTGGGGGAAGGGGGTCCTTCGATCAGCCCCAGCATTTT	TRBV6-1	16	NA	TRBJ1-5	NA